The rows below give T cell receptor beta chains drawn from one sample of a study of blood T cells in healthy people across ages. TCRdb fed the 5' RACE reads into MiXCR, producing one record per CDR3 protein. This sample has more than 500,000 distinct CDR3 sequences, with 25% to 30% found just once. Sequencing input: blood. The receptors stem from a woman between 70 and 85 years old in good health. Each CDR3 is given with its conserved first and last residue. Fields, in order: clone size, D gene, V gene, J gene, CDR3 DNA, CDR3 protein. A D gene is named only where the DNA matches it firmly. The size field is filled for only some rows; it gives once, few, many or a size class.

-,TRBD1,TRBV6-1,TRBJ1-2,TGTGCCAGCAGTCAAAATACAGGGGAACCCTATGGCTACACCTTC,CASSQNTGEPYGYTF
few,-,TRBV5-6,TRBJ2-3,TGTGCCAGCAGCTTCAGGCCGGCGCTGCCAACAGATACGCAGTATTTT,CASSFRPALPTDTQYF
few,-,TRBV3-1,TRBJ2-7,TGTGCCAGCAGCTTTCTAGGAGCCTACGAGCAGTACTTC,CASSFLGAYEQYF
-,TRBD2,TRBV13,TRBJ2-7,TGTGCCAGCAGCATTACTAGCGGGGTCTCCTACGAGCAGTACTTC,CASSITSGVSYEQYF
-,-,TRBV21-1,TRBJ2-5,TGTGCCAGCAGCCAAGGTCTGGCTAGCGGGTTCCAAGAGACCCAGTACTTC,CASSQGLASGFQETQYF
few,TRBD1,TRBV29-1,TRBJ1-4,TGCAGCGTTGCTAACAGGGGGAAATTGGATGAAAAACTGTTTTTT,CSVANRGKLDEKLFF
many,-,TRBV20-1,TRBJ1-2,TGCAGTGCTAGACACACAGGGTTTGATGGCTACACCTTC,CSARHTGFDGYTF
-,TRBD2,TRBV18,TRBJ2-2,TGTGCCAGCTCACCGATGAGCGGGGTAGCGAACACCGGGGAGCTGTTTTTT,CASSPMSGVANTGELFF
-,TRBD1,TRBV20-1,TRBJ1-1,TGCAGTGGACAGGGGAACACTGAAGCTTTCTTT,CSGQGNTEAFF
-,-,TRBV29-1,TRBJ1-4,TGCAGCGTTGGGAAGACCGAAAAACTGTTTTTT,CSVGKTEKLFF
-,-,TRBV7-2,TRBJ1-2,TGTGCCAGCAGGGAGCCGGGGCCCGGTCGTGGCTACACCTTC,CASREPGPGRGYTF
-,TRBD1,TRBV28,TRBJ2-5,TGTGCCAGCAGGGGACAGGGTCCGGAGGAGACCCAGTACTTC,CASRGQGPEETQYF
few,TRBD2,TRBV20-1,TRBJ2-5,TGCAGTGCACACCTTCCCGGGACTAGCGGGGAGACCCAGTACTTC,CSAHLPGTSGETQYF
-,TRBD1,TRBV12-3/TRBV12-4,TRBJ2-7,TGTGCCAGCAGTTTAGGGACAGGGGCGGGCGAGCAGTACTTC,CASSLGTGAGEQYF
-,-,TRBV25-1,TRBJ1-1,TGTGCCAGCAAGACCCGGGGCACTGAAGCTTTCTTT,CASKTRGTEAFF
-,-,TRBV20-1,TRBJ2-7,TGCAGTGCTGGCAGAGCCTACGAGCAGTACTTC,CSAGRAYEQYF
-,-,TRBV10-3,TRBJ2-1,TGTGCCATCAGTGAGTCAGGGCTAGTTAATGAGCAGTTCTTC,CAISESGLVNEQFF
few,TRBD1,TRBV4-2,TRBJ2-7,TGTGCCAGCAGCCAAGAGGACAGGGGCTACGAGCAGTACTTC,CASSQEDRGYEQYF
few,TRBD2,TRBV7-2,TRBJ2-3,TGTGCCAGCAGCACTAGGGCTGGACTAGCGATCACAGATACGCAGTATTTT,CASSTRAGLAITDTQYF
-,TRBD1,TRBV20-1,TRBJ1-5,TGCAGTGCTCGGCAGGGGGCAAATCAGCCCCAGCATTTT,CSARQGANQPQHF
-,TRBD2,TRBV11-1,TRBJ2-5,TGTGCCAGCAGCTCCAACATCGGGGGGGAGACCCAGTACTTC,CASSSNIGGETQYF
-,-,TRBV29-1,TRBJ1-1,TGCAGCGTTGGGAAGGATACTGAAGCTTTCTTT,CSVGKDTEAFF
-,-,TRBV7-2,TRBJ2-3,TGTGCCAGCAGCTTATCAGCCCAGGTCGGGCAGTATTTT,CASSLSAQVGQYF
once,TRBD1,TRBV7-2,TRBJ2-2,TGTGCCAGCAGCTTAGTTGGGACAGGGACCACATTTGGGCTGTTTTTT,CASSLVGTGTTFGLFF
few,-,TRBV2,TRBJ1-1,TGTGCCAGCAGCGGGACGATCACTGAAGCTTTCTTT,CASSGTITEAFF
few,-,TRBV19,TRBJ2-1,TGTGCCAGTAGAGGACCTCGTTGGTACAATGAGCAGTTCTTC,CASRGPRWYNEQFF
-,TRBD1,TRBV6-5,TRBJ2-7,TGTGCCAGCAGTTACTCAACAACAGGGGGCGGGCAGTACTTC,CASSYSTTGGGQYF
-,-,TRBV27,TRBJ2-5,TGTGCCAGCAGTTTCTCAAGGGGGGGAGAGACCCAGTACTTC,CASSFSRGGETQYF
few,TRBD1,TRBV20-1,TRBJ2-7,TGCAGTGCTAGAGACCCGACAGGGTCTGGGGTCGAGCAGTACTTC,CSARDPTGSGVEQYF
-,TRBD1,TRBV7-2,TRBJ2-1,TGTGCCAGCAGCTATACCGGGACAGCCTACAATGAGCAGTTCTTC,CASSYTGTAYNEQFF